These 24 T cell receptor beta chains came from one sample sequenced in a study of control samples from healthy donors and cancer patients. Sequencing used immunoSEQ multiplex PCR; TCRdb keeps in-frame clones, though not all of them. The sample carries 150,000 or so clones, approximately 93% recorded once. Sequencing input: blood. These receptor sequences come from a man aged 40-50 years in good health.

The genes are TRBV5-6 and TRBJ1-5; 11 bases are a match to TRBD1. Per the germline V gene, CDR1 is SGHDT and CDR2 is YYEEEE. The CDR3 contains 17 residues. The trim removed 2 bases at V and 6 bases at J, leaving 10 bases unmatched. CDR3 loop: CASSFGQGAGIGQPQHF. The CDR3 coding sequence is TGTGCCAGCAGCTTTGGACAGGGGGCAGGGATTGGTCAGCCCCAGCATTTT.

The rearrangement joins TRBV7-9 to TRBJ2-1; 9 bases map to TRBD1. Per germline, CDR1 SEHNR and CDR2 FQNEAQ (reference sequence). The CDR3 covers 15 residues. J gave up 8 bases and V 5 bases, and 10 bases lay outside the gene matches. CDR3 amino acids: CASSLGRDREYEQFF. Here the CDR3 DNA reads TGTGCCAGCAGCCTTGGGCGGGACAGGGAGTATGAGCAGTTCTTC.

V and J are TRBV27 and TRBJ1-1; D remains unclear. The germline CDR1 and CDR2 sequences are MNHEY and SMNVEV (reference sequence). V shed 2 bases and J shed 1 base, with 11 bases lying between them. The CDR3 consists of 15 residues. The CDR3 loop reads CASSLAAGKNTEAFF. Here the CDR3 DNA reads TGTGCCAGCAGTTTAGCGGCGGGGAAGAACACTGAAGCTTTCTTT.

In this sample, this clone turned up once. CDR3 nucleotide sequence: TGTGCCAGCAATTCAAGAAGGACTTCTGGAAACACCATATATTTT. This codes for CASNSRRTSGNTIYF. This sequence joins TRBV13 and TRBJ1-3; D not certain. Per germline, CDR1 PRHDT and CDR2 FYEKMQ (reference sequence). The CDR3 has 15 amino acids. V dropped 7 bases and J dropped 1 base, with 14 bases sitting between them.

This CDR3 reads CASSTRGAYTGELFF. The CDR3 DNA reads TGTGCCAGCAGTACCCGGGGGGCGTACACCGGGGAGCTGTTTTTT. The chain couples TRBV28 to TRBJ2-2, with a tentative D call TRBD2 (7 bases). Germline V gives CDR1 MDHEN, CDR2 SYDVKM. The CDR3 contains 15 residues. V lost 5 bases to trimming and J lost 3 bases, with 13 bases between them.

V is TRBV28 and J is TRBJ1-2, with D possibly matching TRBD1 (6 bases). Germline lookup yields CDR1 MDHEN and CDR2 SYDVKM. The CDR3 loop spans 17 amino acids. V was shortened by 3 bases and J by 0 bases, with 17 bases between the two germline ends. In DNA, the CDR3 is TGTGCCAGCAGTTTCGCCCCGGGGGCCGGAACTAACTATGGCTACACCTTC. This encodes CASSFAPGAGTNYGYTF.

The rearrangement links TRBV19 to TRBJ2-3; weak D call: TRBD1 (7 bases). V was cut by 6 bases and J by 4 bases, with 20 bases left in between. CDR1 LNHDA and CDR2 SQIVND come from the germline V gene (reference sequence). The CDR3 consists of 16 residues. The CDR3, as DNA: TGTGCCAGTAGGCCAAGGGGGCGGGGAGATTCAGATACGCAGTATTTT. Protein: CASRPRGRGDSDTQYF.

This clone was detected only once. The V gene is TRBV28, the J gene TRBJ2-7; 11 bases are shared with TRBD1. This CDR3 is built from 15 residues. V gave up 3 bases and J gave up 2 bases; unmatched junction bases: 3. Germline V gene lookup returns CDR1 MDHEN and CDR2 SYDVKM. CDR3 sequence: CASSLGGQGAYEQYF. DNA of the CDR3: TGTGCCAGCAGTTTGGGGGGACAGGGGGCCTACGAGCAGTACTTC.

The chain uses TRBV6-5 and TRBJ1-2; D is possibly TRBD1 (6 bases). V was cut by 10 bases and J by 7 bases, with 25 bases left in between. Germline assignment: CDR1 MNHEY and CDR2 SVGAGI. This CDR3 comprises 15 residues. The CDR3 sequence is CATKPRGSESAGYTF. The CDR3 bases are TGTGCCACAAAACCCAGGGGCTCCGAATCCGCTGGCTACACCTTC.

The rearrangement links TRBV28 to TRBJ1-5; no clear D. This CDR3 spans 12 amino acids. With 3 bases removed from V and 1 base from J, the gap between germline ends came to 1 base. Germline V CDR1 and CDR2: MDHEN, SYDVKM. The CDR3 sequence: CASSFSNQPQHF. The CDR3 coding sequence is TGTGCCAGCAGTTTCAGCAATCAGCCCCAGCATTTT.

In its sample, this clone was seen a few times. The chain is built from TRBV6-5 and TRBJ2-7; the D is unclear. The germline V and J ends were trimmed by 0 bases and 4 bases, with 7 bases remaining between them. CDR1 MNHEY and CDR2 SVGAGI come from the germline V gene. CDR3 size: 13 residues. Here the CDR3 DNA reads TGTGCCAGCAGTTACTCAATCGAATACGAGCAGTACTTC. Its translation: CASSYSIEYEQYF.

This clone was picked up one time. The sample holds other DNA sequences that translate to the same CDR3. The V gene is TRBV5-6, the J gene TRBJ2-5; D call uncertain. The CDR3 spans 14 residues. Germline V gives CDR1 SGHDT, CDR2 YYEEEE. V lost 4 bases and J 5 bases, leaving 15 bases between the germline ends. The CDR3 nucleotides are TGTGCCAGCAGCCGCCCCCCGCCCGGGGAGACCCAGTACTTC. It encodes CASSRPPPGETQYF.

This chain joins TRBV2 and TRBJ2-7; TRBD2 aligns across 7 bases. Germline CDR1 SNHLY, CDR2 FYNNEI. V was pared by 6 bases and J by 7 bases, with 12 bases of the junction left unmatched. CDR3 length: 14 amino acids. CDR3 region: CASSQARGAGEQYF. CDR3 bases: TGTGCCAGCAGCCAAGCGAGGGGAGCGGGGGAGCAGTACTTC.

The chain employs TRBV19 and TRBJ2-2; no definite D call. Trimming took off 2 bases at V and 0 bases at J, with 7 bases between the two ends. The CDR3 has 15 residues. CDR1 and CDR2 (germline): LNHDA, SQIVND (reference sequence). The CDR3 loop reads CASSISIANTGELFF. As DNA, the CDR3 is TGTGCCAGTAGTATAAGCATTGCGAACACCGGGGAGCTGTTTTTT.

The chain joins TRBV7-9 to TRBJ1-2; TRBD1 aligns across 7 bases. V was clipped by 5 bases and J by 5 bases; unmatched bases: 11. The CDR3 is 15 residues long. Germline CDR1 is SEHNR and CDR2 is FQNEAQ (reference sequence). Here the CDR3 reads CASSLDRAVEYGYTF. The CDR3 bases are TGTGCCAGCAGCCTCGACAGGGCAGTAGAGTATGGCTACACCTTC.

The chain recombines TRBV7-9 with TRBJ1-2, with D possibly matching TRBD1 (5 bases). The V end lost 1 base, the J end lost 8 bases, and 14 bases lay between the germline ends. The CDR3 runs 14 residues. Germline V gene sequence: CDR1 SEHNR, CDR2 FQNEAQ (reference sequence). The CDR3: CASSLGQTSGGYTF. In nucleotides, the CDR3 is TGTGCCAGCAGCTTAGGACAGACATCGGGAGGCTACACCTTC.

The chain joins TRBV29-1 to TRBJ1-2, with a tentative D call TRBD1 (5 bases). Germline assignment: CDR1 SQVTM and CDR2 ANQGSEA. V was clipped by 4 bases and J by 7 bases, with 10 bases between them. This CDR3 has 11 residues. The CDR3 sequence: CSVVREGGYTF. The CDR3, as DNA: TGCAGCGTTGTCAGGGAGGGTGGCTACACCTTC.

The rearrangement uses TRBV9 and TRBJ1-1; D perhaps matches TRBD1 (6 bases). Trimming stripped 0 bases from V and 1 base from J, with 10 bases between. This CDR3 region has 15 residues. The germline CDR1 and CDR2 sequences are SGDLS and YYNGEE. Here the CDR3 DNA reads TGTGCCAGCAGCGTAGAGGGGGACCCGAACACTGAAGCTTTCTTT. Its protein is CASSVEGDPNTEAFF. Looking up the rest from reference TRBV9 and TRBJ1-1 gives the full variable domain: DSGVTQTPKHLITATGQRVTLRCSPRSGDLSVYWYQQSLDQGLQFLIQYYNGEERAKGNILERFSAQQFPDLHSELNLSSLELGDSALYFCASSVEGDPNTEAFFGQGTRLTVV.

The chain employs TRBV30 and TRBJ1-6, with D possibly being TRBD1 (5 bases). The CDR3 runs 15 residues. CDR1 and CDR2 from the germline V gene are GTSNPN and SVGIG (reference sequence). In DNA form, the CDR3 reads TGTGTTTCGGGGCCGTTGAGCTCCTATAATTCACCCCTCCACTTT. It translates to CVSGPLSSYNSPLHF.

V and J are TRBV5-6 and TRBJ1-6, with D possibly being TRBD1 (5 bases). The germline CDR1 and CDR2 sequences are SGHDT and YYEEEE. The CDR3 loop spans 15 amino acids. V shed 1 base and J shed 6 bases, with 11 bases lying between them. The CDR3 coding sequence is TGTGCCAGCAGCTTGTCGATCCAGGGTAATTCACCCCTCCACTTT. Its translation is CASSLSIQGNSPLHF.

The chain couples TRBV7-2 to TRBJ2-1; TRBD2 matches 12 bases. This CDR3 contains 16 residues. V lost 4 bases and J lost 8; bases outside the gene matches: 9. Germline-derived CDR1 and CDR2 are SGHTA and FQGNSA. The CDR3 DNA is TGTGCCAGCAGCTCCCGGACTAGCGGGGCGGTCGATGAGCAGTTCTTC. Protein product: CASSSRTSGAVDEQFF.

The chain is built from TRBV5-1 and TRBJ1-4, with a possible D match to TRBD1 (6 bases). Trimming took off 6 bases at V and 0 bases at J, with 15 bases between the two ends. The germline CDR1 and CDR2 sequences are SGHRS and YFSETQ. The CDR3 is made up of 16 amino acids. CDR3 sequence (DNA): TGCGCCAGCAAATCCGGACAGATTGCAACTAATGAAAAACTGTTTTTT. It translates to CASKSGQIATNEKLFF.

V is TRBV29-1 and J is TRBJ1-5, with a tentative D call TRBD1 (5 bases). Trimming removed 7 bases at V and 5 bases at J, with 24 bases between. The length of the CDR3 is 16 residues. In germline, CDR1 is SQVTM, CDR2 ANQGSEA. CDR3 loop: CSAGGMVGAEDQPQHF. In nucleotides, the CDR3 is TGCAGCGCTGGGGGGATGGTAGGGGCCGAGGATCAGCCCCAGCATTTT.

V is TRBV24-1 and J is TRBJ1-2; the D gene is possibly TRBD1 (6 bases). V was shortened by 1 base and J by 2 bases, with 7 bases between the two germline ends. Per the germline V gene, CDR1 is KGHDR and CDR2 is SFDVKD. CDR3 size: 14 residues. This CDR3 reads CATSDFRGNYGYTF. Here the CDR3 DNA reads TGTGCCACCAGTGATTTTAGGGGGAACTATGGCTACACCTTC.